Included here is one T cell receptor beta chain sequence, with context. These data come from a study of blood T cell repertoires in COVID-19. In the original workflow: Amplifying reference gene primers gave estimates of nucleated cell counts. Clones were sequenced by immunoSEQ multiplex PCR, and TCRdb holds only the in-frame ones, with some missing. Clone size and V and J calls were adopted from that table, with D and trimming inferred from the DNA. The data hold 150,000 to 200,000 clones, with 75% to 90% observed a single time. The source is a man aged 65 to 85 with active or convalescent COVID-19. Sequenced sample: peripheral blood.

CDR3 region: CATSRGRLAGAYDEQYF. As DNA, the CDR3 is TGTGCCACCAGCAGAGGAAGGCTAGCGGGAGCTTACGACGAGCAGTACTTC. The chain recombines TRBV15 with TRBJ2-7, with 10 bases lining up with TRBD2. Germline V gene lookup returns CDR1 LNHNV and CDR2 YYDKDF (reference sequence). Germline trimming cut 1 base from V and 5 bases from J; bases unmatched to any gene: 11. The CDR3 has 17 amino acids.